The 26 T cell receptor beta chains in this list originate from one sample, sequenced in a study of CD8 T cells in Susac syndrome. A quantity of 0.5 to 1 ug RNA underwent reverse transcription using random hexamers. One entry per CDR3 protein, called by TCRdb with MiXCR from the immunoSEQ multiplex PCR reads. The table has 200,000 to 300,000 distinct CDR3 sequences, almost 97% seen once. The sequencing input was CD4+ T cells from PBMCs. The origin of the receptors is a human donor with Susac syndrome.

The rearrangement uses TRBV5-1 and TRBJ2-2, with a weak D call TRBD2 (6 bases). The germline V gene has CDR1 SGHRS and CDR2 YFSETQ. This CDR3 has 14 residues. Trimming shortened V by 3 bases and J by 3 bases, and 9 bases separated the two germline ends. The CDR3 region has the DNA TGCGCCAGCAGCTGGGGACTCGACACCGGGGAGCTGTTTTTT. It encodes CASSWGLDTGELFF.

CDR3 in amino acids: CSARGLGFYEQYF. In nucleotides, the CDR3 is TGCAGTGCTAGAGGATTAGGATTCTACGAGCAGTACTTC. The rearrangement links TRBV20-1 to TRBJ2-7; unclear D gene. Per germline, CDR1 DFQATT and CDR2 SNEGSKA (reference sequence). The CDR3 covers 13 residues. Between the trimmed V and J ends, which lost 1 base and 3 bases, there was a span of 10 bases.

The V and J genes are TRBV3-1 and TRBJ2-7; 11 bases are a match to TRBD2. Germline assignment: CDR1 LGHDT and CDR2 YNNKEL (reference sequence). After removal of 1 base from V and 7 bases from J, the junction contained 3 bases not matched to a gene. There are 14 residues in the CDR3. This chain's CDR3 is CASSQARLAGEQYF. The DNA of the CDR3 is TGTGCCAGCAGCCAAGCGAGACTAGCGGGAGAGCAGTACTTC.

This sequence joins TRBV29-1 and TRBJ1-5; D call uncertain. CDR1 is SQVTM and CDR2 is ANQGSEA in the germline V gene. Trimming removed 5 bases at V and 11 bases at J, with 13 bases between. This CDR3 is built from 11 residues. The CDR3 protein is CSVIFERAQHF. In nucleotides, the CDR3 is TGCAGCGTTATTTTCGAGCGGGCCCAGCATTTT.

The chain combines TRBV29-1 with TRBJ1-1; TRBD1 aligns across 8 bases. The germline V gene has CDR1 SQVTM and CDR2 ANQGSEA. Trimming at V came to 7 bases and at J to 11 bases, leaving 9 bases not matched to a gene. CDR3 length: 11 amino acids. In nucleotides, the CDR3 is TGCAGCGCCGCGGACAGGGCGATTGCTTTCTTT. It yields the protein CSAADRAIAFF.

The J gene is TRBJ2-1, the V gene TRBV30, with TRBD2 matching over 8 bases. Germline V lookup: CDR1 GTSNPN, CDR2 SVGIG (reference sequence). V trimming: 4 bases; J trimming: 4 bases; junction bases outside the gene matches: 18. The CDR3 spans 18 residues. CDR3 protein: CAWNGGGPGTRRYNEQFF. The CDR3 DNA reads as TGTGCCTGGAACGGTGGGGGACCCGGGACTAGGAGATACAATGAGCAGTTCTTC.

The gene calls are TRBV2 and TRBJ1-1, with unresolved D. Trimming left V 5 bases short and J 3 bases short, with 10 bases between. The CDR3 totals 13 residues. CDR1 and CDR2 from the germline V gene are SNHLY and FYNNEI. The CDR3 protein is CASSRVKDTEAFF. CDR3 nucleotides: TGTGCCAGCAGTCGGGTTAAGGACACTGAAGCTTTCTTT.

This clonotype appeared a single time. The chain employs TRBV5-1 and TRBJ2-1, with D unresolved. Per the germline V gene, CDR1 is SGHRS and CDR2 is YFSETQ. This CDR3 comprises 13 residues. The V end was cut by 4 bases, the J end by 5 bases, with 10 bases between. CDR3 residues: CASSQSRNNEQFF. CDR3 DNA sequence: TGCGCCAGCAGCCAGAGCAGGAACAATGAGCAGTTCTTC. Filled out from reference TRBV5-1 and TRBJ2-1, the complete variable domain reads KAGVTQTPRYLIKTRGQQVTLSCSPISGHRSVSWYQQTPGQGLQFLFEYFSETQRNKGNFPGRFSGRQFSNSRSEMNVSTLELGDSALYLCASSQSRNNEQFFGPGTRLTVL.

CDR3 bases: TGCAGCGTAGAGACCGGACTAGCGGGAGCGAATGAGCAGTTCTTC. This gives the protein CSVETGLAGANEQFF. The V call is TRBV29-1, the J call TRBJ2-1; 13 bases are a match to TRBD2. The CDR3 length is 15 residues. Germline trimming cut 6 bases from V and 7 bases from J; bases unmatched to any gene: 9. Germline V lookup: CDR1 SQVTM, CDR2 ANQGSEA.

The V call is TRBV6-6, the J call TRBJ2-5; a possible D gene is TRBD2 (7 bases). This CDR3 contains 14 residues. Trimming removed 4 bases at V and 2 bases at J, with 11 bases between. Germline CDR1 is MNHNY and CDR2 is SVGAGI (reference sequence). The CDR3: CASSLEGGQETQYF. CDR3 bases: TGTGCCAGCAGTTTGGAGGGGGGGCAAGAGACCCAGTACTTC.

The chain links TRBV24-1 to TRBJ2-1; 11 bases fit TRBD2. Losses at the gene ends were 4 bases for V and 4 bases for J; bases not matched to a gene: 2. The CDR3 totals 15 residues. Looked up from germline, CDR1 is KGHDR and CDR2 is SFDVKD. The CDR3 nucleotides are TGTGCCACCAGTGAACGACTAGCGGGGTACAATGAGCAGTTCTTC. Translation: CATSERLAGYNEQFF.

This rearrangement joins TRBV5-1 to TRBJ1-1; a possible D gene is TRBD1 (5 bases). Germline V gene data show CDR1 as SGHRS and CDR2 as YFSETQ. Trimming removed 7 bases at V and 3 bases at J, with 7 bases between. The CDR3 spans 11 residues. CDR3 DNA sequence: TGCGCCAGCCGACAGCACACTGAAGCTTTCTTT. Translating it yields CASRQHTEAFF. The entire variable domain, with the rest obtained from reference TRBV5-1 and TRBJ1-1, is as follows: KAGVTQTPRYLIKTRGQQVTLSCSPISGHRSVSWYQQTPGQGLQFLFEYFSETQRNKGNFPGRFSGRQFSNSRSEMNVSTLELGDSALYLCASRQHTEAFFGQGTRLTVV.

The gene calls are TRBV23-1 and TRBJ1-1; D unclear. TRBV23-1 is an ORF; its function is uncertain. This CDR3 has 14 residues. Trimming removed 8 bases at V and 0 bases at J, with 13 bases between. The CDR3 reads CASRRSGMNTEAFF. The CDR3 DNA reads as TGCGCCAGCCGACGATCGGGGATGAACACTGAAGCTTTCTTT.

The rearrangement joins TRBV7-6 to TRBJ2-1, with 11 bases that match TRBD2. V dropped 5 bases and J dropped 7; count of bases not matched to a gene: 10. The CDR3 consists of 16 residues. Germline loops: CDR1 SGHVS, CDR2 FNYEAQ. CDR3 residues: CASSLIAGGGGNEQFF. The CDR3 DNA reads TGTGCCAGCAGCCTTATAGCGGGAGGGGGTGGTAATGAGCAGTTCTTC.

The rearrangement uses TRBV12-3 or TRBV12-4 and TRBJ2-1; D gene ambiguous. The germline V and J ends were trimmed by 3 bases and 0 bases, with 3 bases remaining between them. The CDR3 is 13 residues long. The DNA for the CDR3 is TGTGCCAGCAGTTTCCCCTCCTACAATGAGCAGTTCTTC. Translating gives CASSFPSYNEQFF.

This rearrangement joins TRBV15 to TRBJ2-7, with D unclear. The CDR3 loop spans 12 amino acids. Germline assignment: CDR1 LNHNV and CDR2 YYDKDF (reference sequence). V was pared by 5 bases and J by 6 bases, with 11 bases between. The CDR3 DNA sequence: TGTGCCACCAGCCTAACCCCAGGCGAGCAGTACTTC. Amino acids: CATSLTPGEQYF. Complete variable domain (other parts from reference TRBV15 and TRBJ2-7): DAMVIQNPRYQVTQFGKPVTLSCSQTLNHNVMYWYQQKSSQAPKLLFHYYDKDFNNEADTPDNFQSRRPNTSFCFLDIRSPGLGDTAMYLCATSLTPGEQYFGPGTRLTVT.

The chain recombines TRBV18 with TRBJ2-5; D unclear. CDR3 length: 13 residues. Germline CDR1 reads KGHSH; CDR2 reads LQKENI. V was trimmed by 4 bases and J by 0 bases, leaving 6 bases between them. CDR3 region: CASSQYDQETQYF. For the CDR3, the DNA is TGTGCCAGCTCACAATACGACCAAGAGACCCAGTACTTC.

V usage is TRBV4-2 and J usage is TRBJ1-2; D uncertain. This CDR3 is built from 14 residues. With 7 bases removed from V and 2 bases from J, the gap between germline ends came to 14 bases. Germline loops: CDR1 LGHNA, CDR2 YNFKEQ. CDR3 sequence reads: CASTPNLGNYGYTF. In DNA, the CDR3 is TGTGCCAGCACCCCCAACTTGGGGAACTATGGCTACACCTTC.

The V call is TRBV2, the J call TRBJ2-3; D remains ambiguous. V lost 3 bases to trimming and J lost 5 bases, with 9 bases between them. Germline assignment: CDR1 SNHLY and CDR2 FYNNEI. The CDR3 consists of 13 residues. The CDR3 bases are TGTGCCAGCAGTGAGATTTCCAGAGATACGCAGTATTTT. Amino acid sequence: CASSEISRDTQYF.

The CDR3: CAWSFAHGGAPPHGRETQYF. The CDR3 coding sequence is TGTGCCTGGAGCTTTGCACACGGAGGTGCACCCCCGCATGGGAGAGAGACCCAGTACTTC. The chain recombines TRBV30 with TRBJ2-5; weak D call: TRBD2 (5 bases). CDR1 is GTSNPN, CDR2 SVGIG, per germline (reference sequence). This CDR3 has 20 residues. The ends were cut back, 3 bases at V and 4 bases at J, with 33 bases in the middle.

The rearrangement uses TRBV20-1 and TRBJ1-2; possible D gene TRBD1, 5 bases. The CDR3 is 11 amino acids. From germline, CDR1 is DFQATT and CDR2 SNEGSKA (reference sequence). Between the trimmed V and J ends, which lost 3 bases and 4 bases, there was a span of 6 bases. The CDR3, as DNA: TGCAGTGCTAGCGGGACCTATGGCTACACCTTC. Its protein is CSASGTYGYTF.

The chain couples TRBV6-1 to TRBJ2-5, with 7 positions matching TRBD1. With 6 bases clipped from V and 7 bases from J, the junction kept 5 bases outside the gene matches. This CDR3 has 12 amino acids. Germline lookup yields CDR1 MNHNS and CDR2 SASEGT. In nucleotides, the CDR3 is TGTGCCAGCAGCGGGACAGCCGGGACCCAGTACTTC. Its protein is CASSGTAGTQYF.

The V call is TRBV11-2, the J call TRBJ2-2, with D maybe TRBD2 (5 bases). Trimming shortened V by 7 bases and J by 6 bases, and 15 bases separated the two germline ends. There are 14 residues in the CDR3. Germline V lookup: CDR1 SGHAT, CDR2 FQNNGV. CDR3 sequence: CASTGRGSAGELFF. The CDR3 nucleotides read TGTGCCAGCACTGGGAGAGGGTCGGCCGGGGAGCTGTTTTTT.

The CDR3 DNA is TGTGCCAGCAGCGTATCTGGCACTACTCCCTATGGCTACACCTTC. Amino acid sequence: CASSVSGTTPYGYTF. This chain uses TRBV9 with TRBJ1-2; D uncertain. V shed 1 base and J shed 4 bases, with 14 bases lying between them. The CDR3 length is 15 residues. CDR1 SGDLS and CDR2 YYNGEE come from the germline V gene.

The J gene is TRBJ2-7, the V gene TRBV29-1; D not certain. Germline V gene lookup returns CDR1 SQVTM and CDR2 ANQGSEA. The CDR3 consists of 12 residues. V was trimmed by 8 bases and J by 1 base, leaving 12 bases between them. The CDR3 is CSPLAGSYEQYF. The CDR3 DNA reads TGCAGCCCGCTTGCAGGTTCCTACGAGCAGTACTTC.

The genes are TRBV6-2 or TRBV6-3 and TRBJ2-2; 7 bases are shared with TRBD2. This CDR3 has 16 residues. Germline V lookup: CDR1 MNHEY, CDR2 SVGEGT. V lost 11 bases to trimming and J lost 0 bases; unmatched junction nucleotides: 12. The CDR3 protein is CAVASGNNANTGELFF. CDR3 DNA sequence: TGTGCCGTGGCTAGCGGTAATAATGCGAACACCGGGGAGCTGTTTTTT.